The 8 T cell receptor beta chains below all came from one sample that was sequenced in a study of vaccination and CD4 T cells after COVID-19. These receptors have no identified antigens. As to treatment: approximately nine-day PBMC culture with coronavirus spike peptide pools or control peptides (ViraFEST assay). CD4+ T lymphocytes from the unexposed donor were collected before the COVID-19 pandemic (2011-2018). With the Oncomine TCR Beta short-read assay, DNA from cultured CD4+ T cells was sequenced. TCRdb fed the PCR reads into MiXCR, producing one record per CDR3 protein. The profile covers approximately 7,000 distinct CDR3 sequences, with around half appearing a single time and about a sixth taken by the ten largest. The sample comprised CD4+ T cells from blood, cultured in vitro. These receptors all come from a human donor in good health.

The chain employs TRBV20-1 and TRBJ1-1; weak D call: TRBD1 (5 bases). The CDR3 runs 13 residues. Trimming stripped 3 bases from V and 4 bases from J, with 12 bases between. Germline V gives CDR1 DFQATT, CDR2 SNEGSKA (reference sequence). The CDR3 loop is CSARSDGGTEAFF. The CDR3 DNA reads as TGCAGTGCTAGGTCAGACGGGGGCACTGAAGCTTTCTTT.

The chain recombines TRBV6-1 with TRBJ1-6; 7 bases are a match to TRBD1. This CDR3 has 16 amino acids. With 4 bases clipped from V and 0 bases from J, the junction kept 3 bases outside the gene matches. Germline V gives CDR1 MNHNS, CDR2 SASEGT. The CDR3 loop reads CASSGDSRSYNSPLHF. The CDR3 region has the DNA TGTGCCAGCAGTGGGGACAGCCGCTCCTATAATTCACCCCTCCACTTT.

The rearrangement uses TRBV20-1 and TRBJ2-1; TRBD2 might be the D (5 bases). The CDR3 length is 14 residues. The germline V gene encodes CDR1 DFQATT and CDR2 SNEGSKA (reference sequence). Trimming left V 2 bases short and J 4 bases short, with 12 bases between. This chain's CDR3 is CSARPRTSYNEQFF. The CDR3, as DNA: TGCAGTGCTAGACCTCGGACTTCGTACAATGAGCAGTTCTTC.

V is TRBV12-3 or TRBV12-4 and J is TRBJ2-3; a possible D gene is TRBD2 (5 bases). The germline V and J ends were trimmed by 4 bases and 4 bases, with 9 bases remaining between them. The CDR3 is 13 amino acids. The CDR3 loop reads CASSYGNADTQYF. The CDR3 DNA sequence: TGTGCCAGCAGTTACGGGAATGCAGATACGCAGTATTTT.

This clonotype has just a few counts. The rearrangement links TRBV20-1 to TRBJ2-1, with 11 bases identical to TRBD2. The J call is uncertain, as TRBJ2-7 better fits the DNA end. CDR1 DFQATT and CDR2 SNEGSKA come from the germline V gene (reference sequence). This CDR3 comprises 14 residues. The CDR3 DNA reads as TGCAGTGCTAGAAAGCTAGCGGGGGGATACGAGCAGTACTTC. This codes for CSARKLAGGYEQYF.

CDR3 region: CASSLPGGQGYTF. CDR3 coding DNA: TGTGCCAGCAGTCTCCCAGGAGGTCAGGGCTACACCTTC. The chain has TRBV25-1 and TRBJ1-2; D unresolved. The V and J ends lost 5 bases and 8 bases respectively, with 15 bases between them. The germline V gene encodes CDR1 MGHDK and CDR2 SYGVNS. The CDR3 length is 13 residues.

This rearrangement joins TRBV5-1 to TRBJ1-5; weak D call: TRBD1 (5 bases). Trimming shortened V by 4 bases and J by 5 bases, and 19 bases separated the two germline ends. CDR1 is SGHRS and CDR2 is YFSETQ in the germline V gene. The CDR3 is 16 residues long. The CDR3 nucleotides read TGCGCCAGCAGCCCGGGGCCTCGGCACCTCTATCAGCCCCAGCATTTT. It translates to CASSPGPRHLYQPQHF.

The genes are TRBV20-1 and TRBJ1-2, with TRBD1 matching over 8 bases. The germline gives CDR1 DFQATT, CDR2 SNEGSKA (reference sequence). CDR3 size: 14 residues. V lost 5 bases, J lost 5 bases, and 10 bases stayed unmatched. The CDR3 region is CSAYFRDRSYGYTF. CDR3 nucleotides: TGCAGTGCTTACTTTAGGGACAGGTCATATGGCTACACCTTC.